The clone carrying this T cell receptor beta chain is a singleton in its sample. Its matching antigen is unknown. The donors were members of the validation cohort comprising about 130 subjects, separate from the approximately 710-subject first cohort. V dropped 3 bases and J dropped 1 base, with 12 bases sitting between them. Germline-derived CDR1 and CDR2 are SGHRS and YFSETQ. The CDR3 consists of 15 residues. This sample stems from a study of cytomegalovirus exposure and HLA in healthy donors. Study results and limitations: Most TCR sequences were rare, but some public TCRs occurred in many donors. The classifier reportedly diagnosed cytomegalovirus status with high specificity and sensitivity.

Assay: immunoSEQ multiplex PCR; the TCRdb copy retains only in-frame clones and omits some. The top ten hold around 2.1% of the sample, which has 150,000 to 160,000 clones, about 82% seen once. The sequenced sample was PBMCs. The receptor comes from a human donor in good health. The chain employs TRBV5-1 and TRBJ2-3; D might be TRBD2 (5 bases). CDR3 amino acids: CASSSGGLGTDTQYF. DNA of the CDR3: TGCGCCAGCAGCTCAGGAGGATTAGGCACAGATACGCAGTATTTT.